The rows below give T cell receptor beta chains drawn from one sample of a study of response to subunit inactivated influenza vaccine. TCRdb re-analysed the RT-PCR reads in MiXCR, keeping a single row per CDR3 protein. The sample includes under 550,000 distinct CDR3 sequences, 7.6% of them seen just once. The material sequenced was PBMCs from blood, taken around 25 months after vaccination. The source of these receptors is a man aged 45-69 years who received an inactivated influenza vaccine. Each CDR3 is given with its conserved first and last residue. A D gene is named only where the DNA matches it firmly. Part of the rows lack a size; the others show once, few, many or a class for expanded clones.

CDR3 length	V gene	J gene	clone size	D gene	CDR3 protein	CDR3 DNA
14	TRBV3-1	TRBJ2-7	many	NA	CASSARDGFYEQYF	TGTGCAAGCAGCGCCCGGGACGGCTTTTACGAGCAGTACTTC
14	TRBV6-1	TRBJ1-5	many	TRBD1	CAIPGQGGNQPQHF	TGTGCCATACCGGGACAGGGAGGGAATCAGCCCCAGCATTTT
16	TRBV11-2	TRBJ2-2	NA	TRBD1	CASSPLRTGGTGELFF	TGTGCCAGCAGCCCCCTCAGGACAGGCGGCACCGGGGAGCTGTTTTTT
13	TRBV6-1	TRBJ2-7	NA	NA	CASRPTAAYEQYF	TGTGCCAGCAGACCGACGGCTGCCTACGAGCAGTACTTC
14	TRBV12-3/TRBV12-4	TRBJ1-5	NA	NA	CASSRTDLNQPQHF	TGTGCCAGCAGTCGGACAGATTTAAATCAGCCCCAGCATTTT
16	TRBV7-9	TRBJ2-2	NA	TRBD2	CASSSFGGKNTGELFF	TGTGCCAGCAGCTCATTCGGGGGGAAGAACACCGGGGAGCTGTTTTTT
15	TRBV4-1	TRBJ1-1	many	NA	CASSQGSGDISGAFF	TGCGCCAGCAGCCAAGGTTCGGGGGATATTTCGGGAGCTTTCTTT
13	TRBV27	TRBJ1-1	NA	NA	CASSFFGGLEAFF	TGTGCCAGCAGTTTCTTCGGGGGGTTAGAAGCTTTCTTT
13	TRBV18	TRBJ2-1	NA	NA	CASSPGTENEQFF	TGTGCCAGCTCCCCGGGGACCGAAAATGAGCAGTTCTTC
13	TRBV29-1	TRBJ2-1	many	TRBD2	CSVYGLAHNEQFF	TGCAGCGTTTACGGACTAGCACATAATGAGCAGTTCTTC
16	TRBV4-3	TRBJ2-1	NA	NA	CASSQVLVRAYNEQFF	TGCGCCAGCAGCCAAGTTTTGGTCAGGGCCTACAATGAGCAGTTCTTC
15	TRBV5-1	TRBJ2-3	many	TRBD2	CASCLTSGSTDTQYF	TGCGCCAGCTGCTTGACTAGCGGTAGCACAGATACGCAGTATTTT
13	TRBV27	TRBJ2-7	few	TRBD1	CASSFVTGAEQYF	TGTGCCAGCAGTTTCGTGACAGGGGCTGAGCAGTACTTC
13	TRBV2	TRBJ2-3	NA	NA	CASSAGRLDTQYF	TGTGCCAGCAGCGCGGGGCGCTTAGATACGCAGTATTTT
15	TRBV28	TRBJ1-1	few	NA	CASSSSQRRRAEAFF	TGTGCCAGCAGTTCCAGCCAGCGGAGGAGGGCTGAAGCTTTCTTT
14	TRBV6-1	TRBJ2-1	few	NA	CASSKPRELSEQFF	TGTGCCAGCAGTAAACCCCGGGAGCTGAGTGAGCAGTTCTTC
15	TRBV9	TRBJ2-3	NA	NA	CASSVAGVTADTQYF	TGTGCCAGCAGCGTAGCGGGAGTCACGGCAGATACGCAGTATTTT